Each of the 31 T cell receptor beta chains below was sequenced from the same sample in a study of CD8 T cells in ankylosing spondylitis. The study, taken as a whole, reports: It appeared that ankylosing spondylitis blood was characterized by a TCR beta motif of several highly homologous variants.

What these receptors recognize is not known. Each CDR3 protein gets one entry after TCRdb re-called the 5' RACE reads with MiXCR. The sample holds 700,000 or so distinct CDR3 sequences; 15% to 20% are singletons and the top ten take over 15%. The sequencing input was blood, either unsorted or a sorted T cell fraction (not recorded which). These receptors were collected from a male donor with ankylosing spondylitis.

The sample holds many counts of this clonotype. V gene TRBV3-1 combines with J gene TRBJ2-1, with D uncertain. Trimming cost V 0 bases and J 5 bases, with 5 bases left between them. This CDR3 region has 13 residues. Germline V gene data show CDR1 as LGHDT and CDR2 as YNNKEL (reference sequence). CDR3 in amino acids: CASSQDLNNEQFF. CDR3 coding DNA: TGTGCCAGCAGCCAAGATCTTAACAATGAGCAGTTCTTC.

The chain employs TRBV2 and TRBJ2-1; TRBD1 matches 10 bases. J gave up 7 bases and V 4 bases, and 7 bases lay outside the gene matches. Germline CDR1 SNHLY, CDR2 FYNNEI. The CDR3 totals 15 residues. CDR3 in DNA: TGTGCCAGCAGTGTGGGGACAGGGGAAACGAATGAGCAGTTCTTC. The encoded protein is CASSVGTGETNEQFF.

The chain employs TRBV6-1 and TRBJ2-5; 15 bases are shared with TRBD2. The CDR3 extends over 16 amino acids. Germline-derived CDR1 and CDR2 are MNHNS and SASEGT. V shed 6 bases and J 5 bases; nucleotides not matched to a gene: 7. The CDR3 here is CASRGLAGGDVETQYF. DNA for the CDR3: TGTGCCAGCAGGGGACTAGCGGGAGGCGACGTGGAGACCCAGTACTTC.

V gene TRBV6-1 combines with J gene TRBJ2-6; the D is unclear. Between the trimmed V and J ends, which lost 6 bases and 2 bases, there was a span of 8 bases. The CDR3 sequence is 14 residues long. Germline-derived CDR1 and CDR2 are MNHNS and SASEGT. As DNA, the CDR3 is TGTGCCAGCAGCCGGGTAGCTGGGGCCAACGTCCTGACTTTC. This codes for CASSRVAGANVLTF.

In this sample, this clonotype turned up a few times. The rearrangement uses TRBV4-1 and TRBJ1-5; tentatively, D is TRBD1 (5 bases). V lost 0 bases and J 0 bases, leaving 9 bases between the germline ends. The germline V gene has CDR1 MGHRA and CDR2 YSYEKL. The CDR3 extends over 16 amino acids. In DNA form, the CDR3 reads TGCGCCAGCAGCCAAGATCTGGACATTAGCAATCAGCCCCAGCATTTT. Its protein is CASSQDLDISNQPQHF.

The gene calls are TRBV7-8 and TRBJ2-3; TRBD1 agrees at 7 bases. CDR1 is SGHVS, CDR2 FQNEAQ, per germline. CDR3 length: 16 amino acids. V was clipped by 4 bases and J by 4 bases; unmatched bases: 11. The CDR3 region has the DNA TGTGCCAGCAGCTGGGACGTTGGTCAGGGGGCAGATACGCAGTATTTT. This encodes CASSWDVGQGADTQYF.

Here the CDR3 DNA reads TGTGCCAGCAGCCAGGCCCAGGGGGTCACCGGGGAGCTGTTTTTT. It codes for CASSQAQGVTGELFF. The chain combines TRBV14 with TRBJ2-2; 7 nucleotides line up with TRBD1. From germline, CDR1 is SGHDN and CDR2 FVKESK. V dropped 3 bases and J dropped 4; count of bases not matched to a gene: 5. The CDR3 extends over 15 amino acids.

The table lists this clonotype with a few counts. The chain has TRBV12-3 or TRBV12-4 and TRBJ1-3; TRBD1 matches 7 bases. V trimming: 4 bases; J trimming: 0 bases; junction bases outside the gene matches: 3. The CDR3 loop spans 15 amino acids. DNA for the CDR3: TGTGCCAGCAGTTGGACAGGCTACTCTGGAAACACCATATATTTT. Protein sequence: CASSWTGYSGNTIYF.

Only a few counts were recorded for this clonotype. The V call is TRBV5-6, the J call TRBJ2-7, with 7 bases lining up with TRBD2. This CDR3 comprises 15 residues. Germline lookup yields CDR1 SGHDT and CDR2 YYEEEE. With 0 bases clipped from V and 2 bases from J, the junction kept 5 bases outside the gene matches. CDR3 sequence reads: CASSLGASGTYEQYF. CDR3 bases: TGTGCCAGCAGCTTGGGGGCCAGCGGGACCTACGAGCAGTACTTC.

As to this clonotype: The junction and the germline gene differ at one end; a read error may be behind it. The chain uses TRBV30 and TRBJ2-1; 9 bases are shared with TRBD1. This CDR3 has 14 residues. CDR1 is GTSNPN and CDR2 is SVGIG in the germline V gene (reference sequence). CDR3 in amino acids: CAWSVNEGTGRRIF. The DNA of the CDR3 is TGTGCCTGGAGTGTAAATGAAGGGACAGGGCGTCGGATCTTC.

This clonotype occurred many times. The chain uses TRBV5-1 and TRBJ2-7; 12 bases are a match to TRBD2. The V and J ends lost 2 bases and 0 bases, in that order; junction bases with no gene match: 12. The CDR3 sequence is 19 residues long. Per the germline V gene, CDR1 is SGHRS and CDR2 is YFSETQ. In DNA form, the CDR3 reads TGCGCCAGCAGCTTCCTGACTAGCGGGAGTTATAGTGCCTCCTACGAGCAGTACTTC. It is translated as CASSFLTSGSYSASYEQYF.

This chain joins TRBV12-3 or TRBV12-4 and TRBJ2-1; D perhaps matches TRBD2 (5 bases). V shed 0 bases and J shed 5 bases, with 14 bases lying between them. The CDR3 is 16 residues long. The CDR3: CASSLAPDLRDNEQFF. DNA of the CDR3: TGTGCCAGCAGTTTAGCGCCCGACTTGCGGGACAATGAGCAGTTCTTC.

There are a few counts of this clonotype. The rearrangement uses TRBV4-2 and TRBJ2-1; TRBD2 might be the D (7 bases). From germline, CDR1 is LGHNA and CDR2 YNFKEQ. The CDR3 extends over 17 amino acids. V gave up 2 bases and J gave up 4 bases, with 18 bases separating them. CDR3 nucleotide sequence: TGTGCCAGCAGCCAAATATATAGGGGGGGACCTTACAATGAGCAGTTCTTC. Its protein product is CASSQIYRGGPYNEQFF.

This clonotype was counted many times. The rearrangement links TRBV29-1 to TRBJ2-3, with D possibly TRBD2 on 7 matching bases. Germline values: CDR1 SQVTM, CDR2 ANQGSEA. Trimming left V 3 bases short and J 4 bases short, with 17 bases between. The CDR3 covers 15 residues. This CDR3 reads CSVDGGALSPDTQYF. The CDR3 DNA is TGCAGCGTTGATGGGGGGGCCCTTTCCCCAGATACGCAGTATTTT.

This clonotype was counted a few times. V usage is TRBV6-2 or TRBV6-3 and J usage is TRBJ1-5; D remains ambiguous. The germline V and J ends were trimmed by 4 bases and 3 bases, with 10 bases remaining between them. The CDR3 is 14 residues long. Germline assignment: CDR1 MNHEY and CDR2 SVGEGT. CDR3 sequence: CASSFYSHNQPQHF. CDR3 DNA sequence: TGTGCCAGCAGTTTCTACAGCCACAATCAGCCCCAGCATTTT.

Ten or more counts support this clonotype. The chain is built from TRBV3-1 and TRBJ2-1; D ambiguous. Germline V lookup: CDR1 LGHDT, CDR2 YNNKEL (reference sequence). Trimming removed 6 bases at V and 6 bases at J, with 6 bases between. The CDR3 has 11 residues. The CDR3 sequence: CASSLTNEQFF. CDR3 DNA: TGTGCCAGCAGTTTAACCAATGAGCAGTTCTTC.

This clonotype was recorded a few times. This chain joins TRBV29-1 and TRBJ2-7; D gene uncertain. This CDR3 is 12 amino acids long. V dropped 3 bases and J dropped 2 bases, with 8 bases sitting between them. CDR1 and CDR2 from the germline V gene are SQVTM and ANQGSEA. The CDR3 protein is CSVESPTYEQYF. The CDR3 nucleotides are TGCAGCGTTGAGTCCCCCACCTACGAGCAGTACTTC.

This clonotype has a handful of counts. The rearrangement joins TRBV15 to TRBJ2-3, with no clear D. V shed 1 base and J shed 0 bases, with 14 bases lying between them. This CDR3 has 17 residues. Germline V gene lookup returns CDR1 LNHNV and CDR2 YYDKDF (reference sequence). CDR3 sequence (DNA): TGTGCCACCAGCAGAGGAGGTGCGGCATCCAGCACAGATACGCAGTATTTT. It yields the protein CATSRGGAASSTDTQYF.

This clonotype has a handful of counts. The chain joins TRBV12-3 or TRBV12-4 to TRBJ2-2; 9 nucleotides agree with TRBD2. The CDR3 covers 16 residues. Losses at the gene ends were 6 bases for V and 1 base for J; bases not matched to a gene: 6. The CDR3 is CASSIDSGRNTGELFF. The CDR3 DNA is TGTGCCAGCAGCATCGATAGCGGGAGGAACACCGGGGAGCTGTTTTTT.

The rearrangement joins TRBV28 to TRBJ2-7; 9 positions agree with TRBD1. Germline-derived CDR1 and CDR2 are MDHEN and SYDVKM. The CDR3 has 16 amino acids. V lost 6 bases, J lost 5 bases, and 14 bases stayed unmatched. As DNA, the CDR3 is TGTGCCAGCAGACTTGGACAGGGGATAACTCGGAACGAGCAGTACTTC. Its translation is CASRLGQGITRNEQYF.

The chain couples TRBV2 to TRBJ2-2; 7 nucleotides line up with TRBD1. Per germline, CDR1 SNHLY and CDR2 FYNNEI. After removal of 5 bases from V and 4 bases from J, the junction contained 7 bases not matched to a gene. The length of the CDR3 is 15 residues. CDR3 coding DNA: TGTGCCAGCAGTACAGGGGAATTAGGCACCGGGGAGCTGTTTTTT. Its translation is CASSTGELGTGELFF.

The chain uses TRBV20-1 and TRBJ2-1, with TRBD2 identical over 9 bases. This CDR3 has 11 residues. The V segment lost 5 bases and the J segment 10 bases; nucleotides outside the gene matches: 3. CDR1 and CDR2 from the germline V gene are DFQATT and SNEGSKA (reference sequence). The CDR3 nucleotides read TGCAGTGCTGGGACTAGCTTGGAGCAGTTCTTC. It yields the protein CSAGTSLEQFF.

This clonotype was seen a handful of times. CDR3 DNA: TGCAGCGTGTCCGGGACAAACTCCTACAATGAGCAGTTCTTC. This codes for CSVSGTNSYNEQFF. The V gene is TRBV29-1, the J gene TRBJ2-1; tentatively, D is TRBD1 (6 bases). Trimming shortened V by 6 bases and J by 0 bases, and 12 bases separated the two germline ends. The CDR3 consists of 14 residues. CDR1 SQVTM and CDR2 ANQGSEA come from the germline V gene.

The rearrangement links TRBV7-6 to TRBJ2-1, with 10 bases fitting TRBD2. V lost 1 base and J lost 4; bases outside the gene matches: 13. This CDR3 contains 19 residues. Germline CDR1 and CDR2: SGHVS and FNYEAQ. This chain's CDR3 is CASSLGRAGGRFSYNEQFF. CDR3 in DNA: TGTGCCAGCAGCTTAGGACGAGCGGGAGGGCGTTTTTCTTACAATGAGCAGTTCTTC.

The chain has TRBV18 and TRBJ2-3; TRBD1 or TRBD2 may be the D gene (5 bases each). The germline V gene has CDR1 KGHSH and CDR2 LQKENI. The CDR3 spans 16 residues. The ends were cut back, 5 bases at V and 6 bases at J, with 21 bases in the middle. CDR3 protein: CASSSPGTAKGDTQYF. CDR3 coding DNA: TGTGCCAGCTCATCTCCCGGGACCGCTAAGGGGGATACGCAGTATTTT.

The rearrangement uses TRBV20-1 and TRBJ2-1, with TRBD2 matching 10 bases. The V and J ends lost 3 bases and 0 bases, in that order; junction bases with no gene match: 11. Germline lookup yields CDR1 DFQATT and CDR2 SNEGSKA (reference sequence). The CDR3 consists of 18 residues. The CDR3 bases are TGCAGTGCTAGCAGTCTAGCGGGGGCCGCCAGCTCCTACAATGAGCAGTTCTTC. This encodes CSASSLAGAASSYNEQFF.

CDR3 in DNA: TGTGCCAGCAGCCGATATGGTAATGAAAAACTGTTTTTT. It codes for CASSRYGNEKLFF. This chain links TRBV14 with TRBJ1-4, with D uncertain. V shed 4 bases and J shed 4 bases, with 7 bases lying between them. The CDR3 consists of 13 residues. Per germline, CDR1 SGHDN and CDR2 FVKESK.

The V call is TRBV14, the J call TRBJ2-7, with 7 nucleotides matching TRBD1. Germline V gene lookup returns CDR1 SGHDN and CDR2 FVKESK. The CDR3 has 15 amino acids. V was clipped by 4 bases and J by 1 base; unmatched bases: 7. The CDR3 sequence is CASSPLGTASYEQYF. The CDR3, as DNA: TGTGCCAGCAGCCCCCTTGGGACAGCGTCCTACGAGCAGTACTTC.

This clonotype was recorded at least ten times. The J gene is TRBJ2-7, the V gene TRBV12-3 or TRBV12-4; no definite D call. The length of the CDR3 is 13 residues. The V gene lost 5 bases and the J gene lost 2 bases, with 10 bases spanning the gap. CDR3: CASSPNRAYEQYF. In DNA form, the CDR3 reads TGTGCCAGCAGTCCAAATAGGGCCTACGAGCAGTACTTC.

This clonotype has only a few counts. The chain joins TRBV29-1 to TRBJ2-3, with TRBD2 identical over 13 bases. V lost 4 bases to trimming and J lost 2 bases; unmatched junction nucleotides: 3. The length of the CDR3 is 15 residues. The germline V gene encodes CDR1 SQVTM and CDR2 ANQGSEA. The CDR3 DNA follows: TGCAGCGTTGGGGGACTAGCGGGGACCACAGATACGCAGTATTTT. It encodes CSVGGLAGTTDTQYF.

This chain uses TRBV20-1 with TRBJ2-4; the match to TRBD1 covers 9 bases. Germline V gives CDR1 DFQATT, CDR2 SNEGSKA (reference sequence). The V segment lost 7 bases and the J segment 1 base; nucleotides outside the gene matches: 5. The CDR3 consists of 14 residues. CDR3 sequence (DNA): TGCAGTGTTGTACAGGGGGCTGCCAAAAACATTCAGTACTTC. It translates to CSVVQGAAKNIQYF.